The 5 T cell receptor beta chains presented below share a single source sample, sequenced in a study of OX40 agonist ivuxolimab in advanced cancers. TCRdb keeps only in-frame clones here, not all; method: immunoSEQ multiplex PCR. The repertoire includes about 68,000 clones, 65% to 90% of them detected once, and roughly 1.4% sits in the top ten. The source material was CD4+ or CD8+ T cells sorted from blood, sampled in a trial of the OX40 agonist ivuxolimab. The receptor source for this set is an adult with an advanced solid tumor such as melanoma, head and neck, liver or kidney cancer.

The chain links TRBV5-5 to TRBJ2-2; 8 positions match TRBD1. CDR3 length: 15 amino acids. In germline, CDR1 is SGHKS, CDR2 YYEKEE (reference sequence). V lost 5 bases to trimming and J lost 3 bases; unmatched junction nucleotides: 6. The CDR3, as DNA: TGTGCCAGCAGGGGAGACAGGGGACACACCGGGGAGCTGTTTTTT. It translates to CASRGDRGHTGELFF.

The CDR3 here is CASSPRQGLYEKLFF. The DNA for the CDR3 is TGTGCCAGCAGCCCAAGACAGGGTCTTTATGAAAAACTGTTTTTT. This chain links TRBV7-2 with TRBJ1-4, with 7 bases fitting TRBD1. With V trimmed by 5 bases and J by 6 bases, 9 bases remained unmatched. Germline V CDR1 and CDR2: SGHTA, FQGNSA. The CDR3 length is 15 residues.

The chain links TRBV28 to TRBJ1-1; D remains unclear. Germline V gives CDR1 MDHEN, CDR2 SYDVKM. The V and J ends lost 8 bases and 4 bases respectively, with 11 bases between them. The CDR3 length is 12 residues. The CDR3 coding sequence is TGTGCCAGCTACGAGCTGGGCACTGAAGCTTTCTTT. This codes for CASYELGTEAFF.

V usage is TRBV30 and J usage is TRBJ1-3; D gene ambiguous. Germline CDR1 and CDR2: GTSNPN and SVGIG (reference sequence). Between the trimmed V and J ends, which lost 5 bases and 0 bases, there was a span of 14 bases. CDR3 size: 15 residues. CDR3 DNA: TGTGCCTGGCATCTCCCCCGGTTCTCTGGAAACACCATATATTTT. This gives the protein CAWHLPRFSGNTIYF.

V usage is TRBV7-2 and J usage is TRBJ2-6; 7 positions match TRBD1. The CDR3 has 16 residues. Trimming cost V 5 bases and J 2 bases; bases outside gene matches: 6. Germline V lookup: CDR1 SGHTA, CDR2 FQGNSA. The CDR3 region is CASSINRGTGANVLTF. The CDR3 DNA reads as TGTGCCAGCAGCATAAACAGGGGCACTGGGGCCAACGTCCTGACTTTC. Full variable domain (rest looked up from reference TRBV7-2 and TRBJ2-6): GAGVSQSPSNKVTEKGKDVELRCDPISGHTALYWYRQSLGQGLEFLIYFQGNSAPDKSGLPSDRFSAERTGGSVSTLTIQRTQQEDSAVYLCASSINRGTGANVLTFGAGSRLTVL.